This T cell receptor beta chain was observed in a study of neurological immune-mediated disorders. Points from the study as a whole: The most TCR clonal expansion was seen in HTLV-1-associated myelopathy, whereas the least was seen in multiple sclerosis, below the level in healthy controls.

The cDNA was generated by 5'RACE with 10-nucleotide random UMIs. Over 160 million TCR-beta sequences from 15-18 subjects were obtained in each sequencing run. A single record per CDR3 protein comes from TCRdb applying MiXCR to the 5' RACE reads. There are tens of thousands of distinct CDR3 sequences in the sample; more than 9.5% occur only once, and about 1.7% lies in the top ten. The group of healthy controls was made up of people who were blood bank volunteers in Maryland, USA. Unmatched junction bases numbered 3, after V lost 1 base and J lost 5 bases. The CDR3 extends over 14 amino acids. Germline V gene sequence: CDR1 SNHLY, CDR2 FYNNEI. This clonotype came up many times. Its cognate antigen is unknown.

Material for sequencing was PBMCs. This chain uses TRBV2 with TRBJ2-7; 9 bases fit TRBD1. The sequence came from a man aged 60 to 69 in good health. CDR3 DNA: TGTGCCAGCAGTGAAGACAGGGGGCTTCACGAGCAGTACTTC. Encoded protein: CASSEDRGLHEQYF.